The 9 T cell receptor beta chains presented below share a single source sample, sequenced in a study of blood T cell repertoires in COVID-19. Some clones are missing from TCRdb's copy, which holds only in-frame ones; the method was immunoSEQ multiplex PCR. The sample yields hundreds of thousands of clones, 85% to 90% seen once. The sample was PBMCs or T cells enriched from blood (not recorded which). The receptors originated from a woman between 18 and 29 years old who had recovered from COVID-19.

The chain is built from TRBV2 and TRBJ1-1; 7 positions match TRBD1. The CDR3 has 15 amino acids. In germline, CDR1 is SNHLY, CDR2 FYNNEI. In DNA, the CDR3 is TGTGCTACCTCTCCGAGGGGGCTTGAGGGCACTGAAGCTTTCTTT. Translated: CATSPRGLEGTEAFF. The full variable domain, its missing parts supplied by reference TRBV2 and TRBJ1-1, is EPEVTQTPSHQVTQMGQEVILRCVPISNHLYFYWYRQILGQKVEFLVSFYNNEISEKSEIFDDQFSVERPDGSNFTLKIRSTKLEDSAMYFCATSPRGLEGTEAFFGQGTRLTVV.

The genes are TRBV9 and TRBJ2-2; 10 bases fit TRBD2. Unmatched junction bases numbered 1, after V lost 4 bases and J lost 1 base. Germline CDR1 and CDR2: SGDLS and YYNGEE. CDR3 size: 15 residues. The CDR3 DNA is TGTGCCAGCAGCCCTAGCGGGGGGAACACCGGGGAGCTGTTTTTT. This encodes CASSPSGGNTGELFF.

The rearrangement joins TRBV2 to TRBJ1-2, with 8 bases that match TRBD1. Per the germline V gene, CDR1 is SNHLY and CDR2 is FYNNEI. This CDR3 contains 16 residues. With V trimmed by 7 bases and J by 3 bases, 13 bases remained unmatched. Written as DNA, the CDR3 is TGTGCCAGCACGGGGTTAGGGCAGGGGGCTTACTATGGCTACACCTTC. Its protein product is CASTGLGQGAYYGYTF.

The chain joins TRBV27 to TRBJ1-4, with D possibly TRBD1 on 5 matching bases. Trimming pared 5 bases from V and 6 bases from J, leaving 13 bases between. CDR3 length: 14 residues. Germline V gene sequence: CDR1 MNHEY, CDR2 SMNVEV (reference sequence). Here the CDR3 reads CASSPSRDDEKLFF. CDR3 bases: TGTGCCAGCAGTCCCAGCAGGGATGATGAAAAACTGTTTTTT. Supplemented by reference TRBV27 and TRBJ1-4, the full variable domain reads EAQVTQNPRYLITVTGKKLTVTCSQNMNHEYMSWYRQDPGLGLRQIYYSMNVEVTDKGDVPEGYKVSRKEKRNFPLILESPSPNQTSLYFCASSPSRDDEKLFFGSGTQLSVL.

The chain is built from TRBV7-8 and TRBJ1-1; D is undetermined. Germline V CDR1 and CDR2: SGHVS, FQNEAQ. The CDR3 is 15 amino acids. Trimming stripped 4 bases from V and 4 bases from J, with 16 bases between. The CDR3 region has the DNA TGTGCCAGCAGCTCCCGGGGAGCTGGGAGCACTGAAGCTTTCTTT. Protein sequence: CASSSRGAGSTEAFF.

The genes are TRBV5-1 and TRBJ1-1, with 12 bases that match TRBD1. Germline assignment: CDR1 SGHRS and CDR2 YFSETQ. With 4 bases clipped from V and 4 bases from J, the junction kept 2 bases outside the gene matches. The length of the CDR3 is 14 residues. For the CDR3, the DNA is TGCGCCAGCAGCGGGACAGGGGGCTCCACTGAAGCTTTCTTT. Encoded protein: CASSGTGGSTEAFF.

In this sample, this clone turned up once. The rearrangement links TRBV9 to TRBJ1-1; 8 nucleotides agree with TRBD1. The CDR3 is 14 amino acids. V shed 4 bases and J 4 bases; nucleotides not matched to a gene: 6. Germline V gene lookup returns CDR1 SGDLS and CDR2 YYNGEE. The CDR3 loop is CASSFSDRGTEAFF. The CDR3 coding sequence is TGTGCCAGCAGCTTCTCCGACAGGGGCACTGAAGCTTTCTTT.

This clone was picked up one time. The rearrangement links TRBV4-2 to TRBJ2-7, with 8 bases fitting TRBD2. J gave up 7 bases and V 4 bases, and 12 bases lay outside the gene matches. The CDR3 consists of 15 residues. CDR1 and CDR2 from the germline V gene are LGHNA and YNFKEQ. DNA of the CDR3: TGTGCCAGCAGCCGGGAGGCGGGGGGACCCATGGAGCAGTACTTC. Its protein product is CASSREAGGPMEQYF.

The V gene is TRBV21-1, the J gene TRBJ2-7; the table's D call of TRBD2 was not tested on the DNA. TRBV21-1 is flagged as a pseudogene. The CDR3 loop spans 15 amino acids. The CDR3 loop is CASSKTPEALYEQYF. CDR3 DNA sequence: TGTGCCAGCAGCAAAACTCCCGAAGCTCTGTACGAGCAGTACTTC.